This T cell receptor beta chain was obtained from a study of response to subunit inactivated influenza vaccine. TCRdb independently ran MiXCR on the RT-PCR reads; one entry per CDR3 protein. Altogether about 780,000 distinct CDR3 sequences are present, roughly 18% being singletons, with the ten largest covering about 11%. Germline loops: CDR1 ENHRY, CDR2 SYGVKD. The length of the CDR3 is 16 residues. V lost 10 bases and J lost 1; bases outside the gene matches: 9. Whole-study findings and limits: Few new T cells, the authors suggested, are recruited by each seasonal influenza vaccination.

This clonotype has a handful of counts. Its antigen is still unknown. The sequenced sample was PBMCs from blood, obtained 4 to 6 days after vaccination. The clonotype comes from a man over 45 who received an inactivated influenza vaccine. The rearrangement joins TRBV10-3 to TRBJ2-2; TRBD2 agrees at 10 bases. As DNA, the CDR3 is TGTGCCACCAAATCCTCTAGCGGGAGGAACACCGGGGAGCTGTTTTTT. Translation gives CATKSSSGRNTGELFF.